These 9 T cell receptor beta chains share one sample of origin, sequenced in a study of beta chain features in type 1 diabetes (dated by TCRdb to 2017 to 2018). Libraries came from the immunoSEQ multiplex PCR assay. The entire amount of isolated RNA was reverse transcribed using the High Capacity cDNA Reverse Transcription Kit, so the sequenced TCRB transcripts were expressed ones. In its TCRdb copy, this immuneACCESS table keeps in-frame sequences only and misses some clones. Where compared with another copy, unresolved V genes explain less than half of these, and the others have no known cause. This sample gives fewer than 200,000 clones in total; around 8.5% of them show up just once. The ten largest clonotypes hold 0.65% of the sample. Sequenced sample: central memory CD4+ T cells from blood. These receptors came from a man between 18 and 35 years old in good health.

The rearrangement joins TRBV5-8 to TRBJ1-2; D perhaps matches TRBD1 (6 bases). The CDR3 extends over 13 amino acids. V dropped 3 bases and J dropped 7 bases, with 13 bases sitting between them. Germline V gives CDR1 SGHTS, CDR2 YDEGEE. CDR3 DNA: TGTGCCAGCAGCTCCGACAGGTTGACTGGCTACACCTTC. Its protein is CASSSDRLTGYTF. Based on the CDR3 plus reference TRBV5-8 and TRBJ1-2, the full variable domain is EAGVTQSPTHLIKTRGQQATLRCSPISGHTSVYWYQQALGLGLQFLLWYDEGEERNRGNFPPRFSGRQFPNYSSELNVNALELEDSALYLCASSSDRLTGYTFGSGTRLTVV.

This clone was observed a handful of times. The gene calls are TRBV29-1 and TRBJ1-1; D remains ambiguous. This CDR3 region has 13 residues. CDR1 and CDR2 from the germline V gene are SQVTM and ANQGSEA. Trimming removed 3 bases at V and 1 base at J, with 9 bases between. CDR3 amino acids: CSVEAARNTEAFF. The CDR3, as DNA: TGCAGCGTTGAGGCGGCAAGGAACACTGAAGCTTTCTTT.

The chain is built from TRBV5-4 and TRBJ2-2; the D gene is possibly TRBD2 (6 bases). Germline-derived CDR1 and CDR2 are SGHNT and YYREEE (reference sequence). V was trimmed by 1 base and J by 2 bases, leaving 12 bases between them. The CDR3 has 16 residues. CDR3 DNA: TGTGCCAGCAGCTTGTACCGGGGGAGTAACACCGGGGAGCTGTTTTTT. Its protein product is CASSLYRGSNTGELFF.

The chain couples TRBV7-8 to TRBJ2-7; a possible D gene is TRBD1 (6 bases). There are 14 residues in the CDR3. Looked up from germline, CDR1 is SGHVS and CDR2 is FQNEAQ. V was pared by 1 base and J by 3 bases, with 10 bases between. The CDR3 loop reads CASSLGPGVYEQYF. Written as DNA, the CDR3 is TGTGCCAGCAGCTTAGGCCCAGGGGTCTACGAGCAGTACTTC.

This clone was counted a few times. CDR3 protein: CASSLTAGANVLTF. DNA for the CDR3: TGTGCCAGCAGCTTGACAGCTGGGGCCAACGTCCTGACTTTC. The chain is built from TRBV5-5 and TRBJ2-6; no clear D. From germline, CDR1 is SGHKS and CDR2 YYEKEE (reference sequence). V lost 1 base to trimming and J lost 2 bases, with 4 bases between them. The CDR3 length is 14 residues.

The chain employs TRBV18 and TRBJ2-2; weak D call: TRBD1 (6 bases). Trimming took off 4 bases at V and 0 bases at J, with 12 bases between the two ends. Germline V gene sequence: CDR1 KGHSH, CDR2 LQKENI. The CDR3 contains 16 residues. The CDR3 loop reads CASSLQGQTNTGELFF. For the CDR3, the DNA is TGTGCCAGCTCACTCCAAGGACAGACGAACACCGGGGAGCTGTTTTTT.

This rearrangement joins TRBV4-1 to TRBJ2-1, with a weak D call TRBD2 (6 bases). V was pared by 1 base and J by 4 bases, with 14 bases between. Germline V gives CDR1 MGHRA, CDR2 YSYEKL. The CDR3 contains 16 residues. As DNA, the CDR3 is TGCGCCAGCAGCCAAGTGGGGAGGAAGCTTTACAATGAGCAGTTCTTC. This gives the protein CASSQVGRKLYNEQFF.

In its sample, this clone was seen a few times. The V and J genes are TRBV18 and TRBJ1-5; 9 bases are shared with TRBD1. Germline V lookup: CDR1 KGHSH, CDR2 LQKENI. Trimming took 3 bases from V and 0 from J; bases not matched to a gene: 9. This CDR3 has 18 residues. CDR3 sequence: CASSPGTGYLYSNQPQHF. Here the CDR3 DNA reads TGTGCCAGCTCACCCGGGACAGGGTACCTTTATAGCAATCAGCCCCAGCATTTT.

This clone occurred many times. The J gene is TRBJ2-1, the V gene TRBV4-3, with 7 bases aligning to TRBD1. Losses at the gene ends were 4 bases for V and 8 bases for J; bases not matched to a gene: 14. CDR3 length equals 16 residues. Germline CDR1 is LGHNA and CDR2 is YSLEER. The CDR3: CASSRKTGTALDEQFF. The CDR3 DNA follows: TGCGCCAGCAGCCGAAAAACCGGGACAGCCTTGGATGAGCAGTTCTTC.